This TCR beta chain was sequenced during a study of tumor-infiltrating lymphocytes in primary liver carcinoma. Extraction of RNA together with DNA used roughly 20-32 mg of unsorted bulk tissue. Surgical resection served as treatment for the primary liver carcinoma of these patients. Sampling of each tumor involved five separate regions. Germline CDR1 is MGHRA and CDR2 is YSYEKL. The CDR3 runs 14 residues. A note on this clonotype: One junction end disagrees with the germline gene, perhaps due to a read error.

The template, roughly 0.45 ug total RNA, yielded TCR beta cDNA made with a constant-region primer. Modified slightly, ARM-PCR produced TCR beta libraries over three nested multiplex PCR rounds. The first two PCR rounds used TRBV1-TRBV30 forward primers with a C-beta reverse primer, roughly 10 cycles each. MiXCR was run by TCRdb on the multiplex PCR reads, yielding one entry per CDR3 protein. The sample shows 90,000 to 110,000 distinct CDR3 sequences, about four fifths of them seen only once. The origin of this receptor is a man aged 35-49 years with primary liver carcinoma and hepatitis B virus infection. Sample: liver tumor tissue from sampling region 3. Subset specified: tumor region T3, left-lateral pole. The chain carries TRBV4-1 and TRBJ1-3, with D unclear. The CDR3 nucleotides are TGCGCAAGCAGCCAAACCCCTACCGGAGACACCATATATTTT. Its protein is CASSQTPTGDTIYF.